This T cell receptor (beta chain) was documented in a study of Ad26.COV2.S vaccination and SARS-CoV-2 variants. Study-level information: The COV1001 Ad26.COV2.S trial arm included the donor. Study observations and caveats: CD8+ and CD4+ T cells specific for spike reportedly responded with substantial breadth after vaccination.

As to treatment: around 19 received Ad26.COV2.S at low or high dose, single or two shots; about 5 received placebo; per-sample allocation not given. Following the first vaccine or placebo injection, samples were taken on day 63. This Boston cohort included adults aged 18-55 years. This clone appeared once. Its antigen is as yet unknown. The table came from immunoSEQ multiplex PCR; TCRdb's copy has only in-frame clones and leaves some out. Among over 400,000 clones listed, around 92% were seen once. V lost 3 bases and J lost 4, with 19 bases in between. The CDR3 is made up of 16 amino acids. The V gene is TRBV5-3, the J gene TRBJ1-2; D unclear. TRBV5-3 counts as an open reading frame of uncertain function. This TCR came from a person aged 18 to 59 who received the Ad26.COV2.S COVID-19 vaccine or a placebo. The sample in question was peripheral blood, obtained in a trial of Ad26.COV2.S vaccine versus placebo. The CDR3 DNA reads TGTGCCAGAAGCTCCCAGTGGAGTGCAGAATCCTATGGCTACACCTTC. Protein sequence: CARSSQWSAESYGYTF.